A single sample gave rise to the 3 T cell receptor beta chains below, sequenced in a study of TIL therapy for anti-PD-1-resistant metastatic lung cancer. Sequencing used immunoSEQ v3. Here immunoSEQ multiplex PCR was the method, and the copy in TCRdb shows in-frame clones only, minus some. Of approximately 18,000 clones detected, about 80% appear once; the ten largest clones hold about 2.2%. Time point in this sample: pre-treatment sample, taken before nivolumab and TIL therapy. The sequencing here drew on blood, taken at baseline. The receptors shown here come from a person aged 25-85 years with non-small cell lung cancer.

The rearrangement joins TRBV7-3 to TRBJ1-1, with D unresolved. V shed 2 bases and J shed 5 bases, with 15 bases lying between them. Germline V lookup: CDR1 SGHTA, CDR2 FQGTGA. The CDR3 has 15 amino acids. Written as DNA, the CDR3 is TGTGCCAGCAGCTTATTAGGAGGGATAAGAACTGAAGCTTTCTTT. It encodes CASSLLGGIRTEAFF. Together with reference TRBV7-3 and TRBJ1-1, the CDR3 gives the full variable domain: GAGVSQTPSNKVTEKGKYVELRCDPISGHTALYWYRQSLGQGPEFLIYFQGTGAADDSGLPNDRFFAVRPEGSVSTLKIQRTERGDSAVYLCASSLLGGIRTEAFFGQGTRLTVV.

The chain links TRBV4-1 to TRBJ2-1; 12 positions match TRBD2. The CDR3 has 19 residues. Germline trimming cut 0 bases from V and 0 bases from J; bases unmatched to any gene: 6. Germline values: CDR1 MGHRA, CDR2 YSYEKL. CDR3 loop: CASSQDKGLAGSSYNEQFF. CDR3 nucleotide sequence: TGCGCCAGCAGCCAAGATAAGGGACTAGCGGGCTCCTCCTACAATGAGCAGTTCTTC.

The CDR3 bases are TGCGCCAGCAGCCAAAAAAGGGGGCAGCCCCAGCATTTT. It yields the protein CASSQKRGQPQHF. The chain employs TRBV4-3 and TRBJ1-5, with D perhaps TRBD1 (6 bases). The V gene lost 2 bases and the J gene lost 7 bases, with 9 bases spanning the gap. The CDR3 runs to 13 residues. Germline V gene lookup returns CDR1 LGHNA and CDR2 YSLEER.